The entry below gives a single T cell receptor (beta chain) sequence along with its context. Profiling relied on immunoSEQ multiplex PCR, and the TCRdb table lists in-frame clones only, not all of them. The sample shows 50,000 to 75,000 clones, over 60% of them seen only once. This record comes from a study of blood T cell repertoires in COVID-19. On the study more broadly: The samples span acute and convalescent COVID-19 from the United States, Italy and Spain. Sample material is recorded as cDNA or gDNA derived from T cells, B-cell-depleted T cells, or PBMCs.

Germline lookup yields CDR1 SQVTM and CDR2 ANQGSEA. This CDR3 comprises 16 residues. V dropped 6 bases and J dropped 3; count of bases not matched to a gene: 12. The rearrangement uses TRBV29-1 and TRBJ2-1; 9 bases fit TRBD2. Sequences were obtained from peripheral blood. This clonotype was obtained from a human donor in a cohort sampled during active COVID-19. The CDR3 loop reads CSVAPLTAGGYNEQFF. In DNA, the CDR3 is TGCAGCGTGGCCCCTCTGACAGCGGGGGGCTACAATGAGCAGTTCTTC.